The T cell receptor beta chain under discussion was sequenced for a study of blood T cells in healthy people across ages (dated by TCRdb to the mid-2010s). In terms of the full investigation: In model experiments, template switching captured about one uniquely barcoded TCR beta cDNA molecule for every two T cells. Donors were grouped into four age groups: young (average approximately 16 years), middle-aged (39), aged (around 62) and long-lived (around 80). Using the same blood draw, the study looked at two additional independent replicas of 1 million unique cDNA reads for two donors, one aged 18 to 29 and the other aged 80 or older. Age-related changes in TCR beta repertoire diversity were measured in the study by deep sequencing normalized with unique cDNA molecular identifiers. Donors of different ages were randomly distributed across sequencing lanes to avoid experimental bias. What the study reported, not specific to this receptor: Estimates of total diversity based on one million sequenced T cells were regarded as lower bounds and as underestimates. Because the CMV infection status of the donors was unknown, age-related changes in expanded clonotypes may potentially have been confounded. The percentage of naive T cells measured by flow cytometry correlated strongly with observed TCR beta diversity. Observed TCR beta diversity per million T cells fell roughly linearly with age, and a significant reduction was already apparent by age about 43. Bulk unsorted PBMC profiling prevented conclusive comparison of naive and antigen-experienced compartments. Compared with the aged group, more naive CD4+ T cells, fewer expanded clones and increased TCR diversity were shown by the long-lived group, suggesting age selection.

On this clonotype: There is no known antigen for this receptor. No quality values exist for individual bases; no much larger clone is one base distant.

Relative to germline, V is missing 1 base and J is missing 10 bases, with 8 bases of the junction outside any gene match. According to the germline V gene, CDR1 reads SGHTA and CDR2 reads FQGNSA. From cysteine to phenylalanine, the CDR3 is 15 amino acids long. CDR3 DNA is the only sequence kept; it has 45 bases, read in frame from the first base. Library construction relied on 5' RACE. Data came from an Illumina HiSeq 2500. A second PCR of roughly 7 to 12 cycles was run with a J-beta primer mix and a sample-barcoded 5' primer. Each TCR beta cDNA molecule received a unique molecular identifier from a template-switch 5' adaptor carrying 12 random nucleotides. Each sample yielded at least 2.5 million CDR3-containing paired-end reads. The Mint cDNA synthesis kit, primed by a TRBC-specific oligonucleotide, was used to synthesize first-strand cDNA from all RNA. All cDNA was treated with uracil-DNA glycosylase and then went through a first 18-cycle PCR with the universal primers M1SS and BC2_uni_R. The paper's processing steps were these. For normalization, 1 million high-quality reads were randomly selected from each sample, with every read carrying a distinct molecular identifier. Instead of being binned into consensus sequences, reads with shared molecular identifiers were discarded. MiTCR, run with a Q25 quality threshold and the strictest error-elimination algorithm, handled CDR3 identification, clonotype clustering and error correction. Lower-bound total TCR beta diversity was estimated with a nonparametric unseen species model using Euler transformation. TCRdb trimmed the raw reads at Q25, called clones with MiXCR and kept productive beta chains. Identical CDR3 protein sequences are pooled into one entry, listed with their most common genes and DNA. The V and J calls shown here were made by TCRdb, not taken from the authors' results. Present in this sample are around 1.5 million distinct CDR3 sequences, around 42% of which were seen just once. The top ten clonotypes cover approximately 7.9% of the sample.

The 39 donors, aged roughly 6 to 95 years, were systemically healthy Caucasian individuals from Russia. Each donor gave around 9.9 milliliters of peripheral blood, collected into EDTA-treated Vacutainer tubes. Ficoll-Paque density-gradient centrifugation was used to isolate PBMCs, with at least 6 million per sample. Trizol reagent was used to extract total RNA from PBMCs, with at least 6 micrograms per sample. For every donor, an aliquot of PBMCs went through flow cytometry to measure the percentages of naive CD45RAhigh/CD27high T cells. This receptor chain uses TRBV7-2 and TRBJ2-1; TRBD2 lines up with 9 middle nucleotides. Sequencing was carried out using blood. The clonotype was recovered from a woman under 30 in good health. In nucleotide form, the sequence is TGTGCCAGCAGCTTAGTTTCCGGGACTAGCTGGGAGCAGTTCTTC. The encoded protein is CASSLVSGTSWEQFF.